What follows is one TCR beta chain and its context. One junction end does not reproduce the germline sequence, and a read error may be involved. The data derive from a study of tumor and adjacent non-tumor tissue in lung cancer. The CDR3 covers 15 residues. This sample's RNA came from whole unsorted tissue. A modified ARM-PCR protocol with three rounds of nested PCR amplified TCRbeta. TCRdb reprocessed the multiplex PCR reads via MiXCR and lists one record per CDR3 protein. The table lists over 110,000 distinct CDR3 sequences, approximately 72% of them singletons. The sequenced material came from lung tumor tissue. The receptor was isolated from a man aged 60 to 75 with small cell lung cancer. The chain joins TRBV12-3 or TRBV12-4 to TRBJ2-2; D may be TRBD1 (6 bases). CDR3: CASRAGAFDTGELFF. Here the CDR3 DNA reads TGTGCCAGCAGGGCAGGGGCGTTCGACACCGGGGAGCTCTTTTTT.